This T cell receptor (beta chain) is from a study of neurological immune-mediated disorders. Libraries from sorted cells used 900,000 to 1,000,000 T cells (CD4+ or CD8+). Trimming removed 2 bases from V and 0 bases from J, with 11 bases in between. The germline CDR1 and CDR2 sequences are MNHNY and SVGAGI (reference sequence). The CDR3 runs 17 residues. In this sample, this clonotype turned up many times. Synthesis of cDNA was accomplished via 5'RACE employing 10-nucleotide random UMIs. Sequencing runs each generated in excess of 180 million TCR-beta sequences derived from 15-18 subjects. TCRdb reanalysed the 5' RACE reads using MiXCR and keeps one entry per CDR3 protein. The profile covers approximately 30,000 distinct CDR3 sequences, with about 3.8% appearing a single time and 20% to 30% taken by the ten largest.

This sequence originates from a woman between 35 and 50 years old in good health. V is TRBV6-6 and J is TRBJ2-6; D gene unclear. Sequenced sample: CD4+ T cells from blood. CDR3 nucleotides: TGTGCCAGCAGTTACAAAAGCAGACTCTCTGGGGCCAACGTCCTGACTTTC. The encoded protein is CASSYKSRLSGANVLTF.